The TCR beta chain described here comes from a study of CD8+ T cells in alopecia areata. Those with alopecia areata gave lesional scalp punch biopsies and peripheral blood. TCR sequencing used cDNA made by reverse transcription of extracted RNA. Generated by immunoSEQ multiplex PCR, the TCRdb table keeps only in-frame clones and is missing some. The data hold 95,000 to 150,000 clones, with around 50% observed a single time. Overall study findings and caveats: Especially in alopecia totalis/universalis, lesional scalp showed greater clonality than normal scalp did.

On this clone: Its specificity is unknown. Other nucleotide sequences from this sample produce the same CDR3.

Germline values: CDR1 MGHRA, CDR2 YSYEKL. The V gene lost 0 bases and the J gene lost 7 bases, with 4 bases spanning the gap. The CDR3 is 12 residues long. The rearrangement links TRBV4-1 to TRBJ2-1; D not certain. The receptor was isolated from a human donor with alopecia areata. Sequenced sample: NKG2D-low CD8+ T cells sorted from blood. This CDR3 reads CASSQDGNEQFF. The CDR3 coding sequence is TGCGCCAGCAGCCAAGACGGGAATGAGCAGTTCTTC.